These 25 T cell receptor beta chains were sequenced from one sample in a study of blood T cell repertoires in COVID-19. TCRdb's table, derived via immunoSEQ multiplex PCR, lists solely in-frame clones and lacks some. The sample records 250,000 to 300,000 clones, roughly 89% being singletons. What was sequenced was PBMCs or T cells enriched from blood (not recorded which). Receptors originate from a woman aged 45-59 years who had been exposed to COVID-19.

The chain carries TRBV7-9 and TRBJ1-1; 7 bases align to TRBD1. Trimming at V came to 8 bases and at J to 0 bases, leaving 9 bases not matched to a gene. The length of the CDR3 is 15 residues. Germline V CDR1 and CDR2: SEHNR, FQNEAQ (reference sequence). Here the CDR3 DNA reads TGTGCCAGCGGCCGACAGGGCTCCATGAACACTGAAGCTTTCTTT. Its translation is CASGRQGSMNTEAFF.

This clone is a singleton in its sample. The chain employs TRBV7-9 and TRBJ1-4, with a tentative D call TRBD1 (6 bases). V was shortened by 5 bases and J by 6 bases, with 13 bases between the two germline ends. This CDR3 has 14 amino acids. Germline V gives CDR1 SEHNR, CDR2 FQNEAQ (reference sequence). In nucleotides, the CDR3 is TGTGCCAGCAGCCACCGGGACACGTATGAAAAACTGTTTTTT. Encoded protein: CASSHRDTYEKLFF.

CDR3: CASSYLPGERYNNSPLHF. The DNA of the CDR3 is TGTGCCAGCAGTTACCTTCCGGGAGAGAGATACAATAATTCACCCCTCCACTTT. The rearrangement links TRBV6-2 or TRBV6-3 to TRBJ1-6; D not resolved. The germline V and J ends were trimmed by 2 bases and 5 bases, with 19 bases remaining between them. The CDR3 spans 18 residues. Germline V CDR1 and CDR2: MNHEY, SVGEGT.

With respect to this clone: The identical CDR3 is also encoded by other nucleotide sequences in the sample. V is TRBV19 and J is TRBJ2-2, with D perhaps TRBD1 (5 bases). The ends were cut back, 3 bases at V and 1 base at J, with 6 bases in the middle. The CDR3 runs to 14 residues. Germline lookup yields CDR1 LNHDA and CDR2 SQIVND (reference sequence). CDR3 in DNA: TGTGCCAGTAGTATCGGACAGAACACCGGGGAGCTGTTTTTT. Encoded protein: CASSIGQNTGELFF.

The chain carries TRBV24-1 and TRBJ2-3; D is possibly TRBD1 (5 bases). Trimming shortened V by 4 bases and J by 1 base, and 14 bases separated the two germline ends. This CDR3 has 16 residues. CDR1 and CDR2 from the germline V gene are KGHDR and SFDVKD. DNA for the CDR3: TGTGCCACCAGTGACCTCCAGGGTTATGGCACAGATACGCAGTATTTT. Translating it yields CATSDLQGYGTDTQYF.

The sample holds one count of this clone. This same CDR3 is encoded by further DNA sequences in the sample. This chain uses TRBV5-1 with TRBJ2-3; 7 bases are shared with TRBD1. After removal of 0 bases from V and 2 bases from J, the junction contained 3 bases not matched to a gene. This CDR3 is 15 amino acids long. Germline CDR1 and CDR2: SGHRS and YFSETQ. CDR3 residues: CASSLGQGVTDTQYF. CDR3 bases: TGCGCCAGCAGCTTGGGACAGGGAGTCACAGATACGCAGTATTTT.

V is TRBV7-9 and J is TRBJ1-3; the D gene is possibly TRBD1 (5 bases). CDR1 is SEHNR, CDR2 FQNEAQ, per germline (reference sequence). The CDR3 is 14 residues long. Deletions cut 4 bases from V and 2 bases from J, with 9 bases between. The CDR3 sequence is CASSSGNPGNTIYF. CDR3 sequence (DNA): TGTGCCAGCAGCTCAGGGAACCCTGGAAACACCATATATTTT.

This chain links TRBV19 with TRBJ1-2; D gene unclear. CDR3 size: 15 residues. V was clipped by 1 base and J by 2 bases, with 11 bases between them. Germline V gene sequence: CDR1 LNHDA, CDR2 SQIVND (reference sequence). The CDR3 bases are TGTGCCAGTAGTATAGTGCAGGCCCGGAACTATGGCTACACCTTC. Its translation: CASSIVQARNYGYTF.

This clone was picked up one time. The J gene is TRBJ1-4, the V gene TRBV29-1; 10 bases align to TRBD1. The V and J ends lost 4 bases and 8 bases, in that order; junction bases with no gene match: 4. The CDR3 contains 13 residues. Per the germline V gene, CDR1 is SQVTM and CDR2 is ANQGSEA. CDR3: CSVGTGGKEKLFF. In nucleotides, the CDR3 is TGCAGCGTTGGGACAGGGGGAAAGGAAAAACTGTTTTTT.

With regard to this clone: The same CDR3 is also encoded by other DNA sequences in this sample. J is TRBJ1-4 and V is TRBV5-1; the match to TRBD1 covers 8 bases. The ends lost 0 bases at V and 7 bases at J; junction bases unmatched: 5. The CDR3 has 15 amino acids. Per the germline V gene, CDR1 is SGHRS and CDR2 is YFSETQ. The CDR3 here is CASSLAGGSGEKLFF. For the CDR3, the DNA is TGCGCCAGCAGCTTGGCAGGGGGCTCGGGTGAAAAACTGTTTTTT.

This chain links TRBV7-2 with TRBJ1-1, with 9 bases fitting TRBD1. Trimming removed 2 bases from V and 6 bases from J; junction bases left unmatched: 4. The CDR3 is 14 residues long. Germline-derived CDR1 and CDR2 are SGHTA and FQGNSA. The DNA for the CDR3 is TGTGCCAGCAGCTTACTCCGACAGGGGGCTGAAGCTTTCTTT. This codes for CASSLLRQGAEAFF.

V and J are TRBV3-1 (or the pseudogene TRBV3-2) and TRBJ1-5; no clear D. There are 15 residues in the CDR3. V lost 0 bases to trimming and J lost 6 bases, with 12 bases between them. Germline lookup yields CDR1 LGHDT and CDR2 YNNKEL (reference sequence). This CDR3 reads CASSQDRTRGQPQHF. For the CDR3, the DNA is TGTGCCAGCAGCCAAGATAGGACCCGGGGTCAGCCCCAGCATTTT.

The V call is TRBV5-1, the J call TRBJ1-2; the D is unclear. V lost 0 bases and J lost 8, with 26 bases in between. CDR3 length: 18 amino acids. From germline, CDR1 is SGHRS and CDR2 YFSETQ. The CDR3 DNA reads TGCGCCAGCAGCTTGGCACCGGGAAACACGGCAATGGCTAAGGGCTACACCTTC. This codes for CASSLAPGNTAMAKGYTF.

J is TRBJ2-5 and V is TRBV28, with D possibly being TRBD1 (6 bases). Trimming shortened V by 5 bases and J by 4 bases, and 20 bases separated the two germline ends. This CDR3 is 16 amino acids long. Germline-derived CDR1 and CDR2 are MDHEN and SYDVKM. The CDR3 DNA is TGTGCCAGCAGTCCCCAAACGACAGGACGAAGAGAGACCCAGTACTTC. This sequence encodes CASSPQTTGRRETQYF.

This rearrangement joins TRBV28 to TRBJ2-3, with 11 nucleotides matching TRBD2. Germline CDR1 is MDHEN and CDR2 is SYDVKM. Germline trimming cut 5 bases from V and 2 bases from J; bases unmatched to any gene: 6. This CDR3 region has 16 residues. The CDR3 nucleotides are TGTGCCAGCAGTGTTCTAGCGGGGGGCATCACAGATACGCAGTATTTT. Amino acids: CASSVLAGGITDTQYF.

This CDR3 is CAVGAWDSPLHF. CDR3 in DNA: TGTGCGGTTGGGGCCTGGGATTCACCCCTCCACTTT. The gene calls are TRBV30 and TRBJ1-6; possible D gene TRBD1, 5 bases. The CDR3 extends over 12 amino acids. Per the germline V gene, CDR1 is GTSNPN and CDR2 is SVGIG (reference sequence).

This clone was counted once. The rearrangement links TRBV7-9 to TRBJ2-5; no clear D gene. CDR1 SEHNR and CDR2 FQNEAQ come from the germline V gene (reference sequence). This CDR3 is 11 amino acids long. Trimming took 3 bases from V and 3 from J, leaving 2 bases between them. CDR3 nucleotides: TGTGCCAGCAGCTTTAAAGAGACCCAGTACTTC. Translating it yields CASSFKETQYF. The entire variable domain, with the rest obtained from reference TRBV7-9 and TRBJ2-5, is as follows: DTGVSQNPRHKITKRGQNVTFRCDPISEHNRLYWYRQTLGQGPEFLTYFQNEAQLEKSRLLSDRFSAERPKGSFSTLEIQRTEQGDSAMYLCASSFKETQYFGPGTRLLVL.

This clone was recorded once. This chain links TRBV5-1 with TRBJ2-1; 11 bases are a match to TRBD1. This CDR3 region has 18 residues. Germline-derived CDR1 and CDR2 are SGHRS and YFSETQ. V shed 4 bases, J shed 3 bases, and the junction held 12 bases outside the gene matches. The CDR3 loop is CASSPRTGGEVRYNEQFF. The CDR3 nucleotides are TGCGCCAGCAGCCCTAGGACAGGGGGCGAAGTTCGCTACAATGAGCAGTTCTTC.

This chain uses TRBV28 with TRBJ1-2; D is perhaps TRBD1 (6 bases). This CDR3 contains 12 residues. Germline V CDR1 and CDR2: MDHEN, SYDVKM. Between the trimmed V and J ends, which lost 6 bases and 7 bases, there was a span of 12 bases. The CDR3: CASREGVSGYTF. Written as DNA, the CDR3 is TGTGCCAGCAGAGAGGGGGTTAGTGGCTACACCTTC.

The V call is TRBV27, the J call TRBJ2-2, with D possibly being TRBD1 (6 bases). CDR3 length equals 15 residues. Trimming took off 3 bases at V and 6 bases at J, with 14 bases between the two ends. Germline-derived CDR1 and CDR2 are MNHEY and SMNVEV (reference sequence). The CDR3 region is CASSFGAGVAGELFF. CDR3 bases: TGTGCCAGCAGTTTCGGGGCAGGGGTCGCCGGGGAGCTGTTTTTT.

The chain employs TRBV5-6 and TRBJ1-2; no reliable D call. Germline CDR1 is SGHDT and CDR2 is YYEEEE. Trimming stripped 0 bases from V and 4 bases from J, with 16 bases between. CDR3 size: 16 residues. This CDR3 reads CASSLGVGTNPYGYTF. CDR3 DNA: TGTGCCAGCAGCTTGGGCGTCGGTACCAACCCCTATGGCTACACCTTC.

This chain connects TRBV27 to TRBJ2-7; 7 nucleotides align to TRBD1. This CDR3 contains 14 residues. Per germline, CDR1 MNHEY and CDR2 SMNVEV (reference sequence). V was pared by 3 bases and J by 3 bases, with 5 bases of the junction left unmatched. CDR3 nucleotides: TGTGCCAGCAGTTTCCGACAGGGATTCTACGAGCAGTACTTC. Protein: CASSFRQGFYEQYF.

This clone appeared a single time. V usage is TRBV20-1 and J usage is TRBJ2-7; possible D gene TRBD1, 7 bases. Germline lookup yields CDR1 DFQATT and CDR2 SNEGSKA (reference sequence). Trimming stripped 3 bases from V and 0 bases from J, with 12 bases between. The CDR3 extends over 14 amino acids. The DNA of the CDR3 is TGCAGTGCTAGTCCAGGGGGGAGCTCCTACGAGCAGTACTTC. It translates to CSASPGGSSYEQYF.

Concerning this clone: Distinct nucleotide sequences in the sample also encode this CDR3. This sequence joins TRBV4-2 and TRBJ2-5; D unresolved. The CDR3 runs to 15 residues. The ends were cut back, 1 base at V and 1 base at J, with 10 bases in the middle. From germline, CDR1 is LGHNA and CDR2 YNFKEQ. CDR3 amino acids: CASSQAWASQETQYF. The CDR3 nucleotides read TGTGCCAGCAGCCAAGCGTGGGCATCCCAAGAGACCCAGTACTTC.

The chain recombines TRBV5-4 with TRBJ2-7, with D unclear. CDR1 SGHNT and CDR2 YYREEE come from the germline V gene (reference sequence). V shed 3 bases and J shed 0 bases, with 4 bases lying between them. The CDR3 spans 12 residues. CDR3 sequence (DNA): TGTGCCAGCAGCTATAACTCCTACGAGCAGTACTTC. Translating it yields CASSYNSYEQYF. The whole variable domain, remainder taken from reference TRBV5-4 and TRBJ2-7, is ETGVTQSPTHLIKTRGQQVTLRCSSQSGHNTVSWYQQALGQGPQFIFQYYREEENGRGNFPPRFSGLQFPNYSSELNVNALELDDSALYLCASSYNSYEQYFGPGTRLTVT.